This TCR beta chain stems from a study of blood T cell repertoires in COVID-19. TCRdb's table, derived via immunoSEQ multiplex PCR, lists solely in-frame clones and lacks some. The sample consists of 130,000 to 150,000 clones, around 84% of them appearing once. The receptor was isolated from a man between 60 and 70 years old with active or convalescent COVID-19. Sequenced: peripheral blood.

The CDR3 spells CASTRGLSGGELFF. The CDR3 bases are TGTGCCAGCACCCGGGGACTATCGGGCGGGGAGCTGTTTTTT. The chain recombines TRBV28 with TRBJ2-2; 7 positions agree with TRBD2. The CDR3 sequence is 14 residues long. The V and J ends lost 7 bases and 7 bases, in that order; junction bases with no gene match: 9. Germline loops: CDR1 MDHEN, CDR2 SYDVKM.